This T cell receptor beta chain was sequenced during a study of blood T cell repertoires in COVID-19. Background on the study: COVID-19 samples, acute and convalescent, were from the United States, Italy and Spain. In each case, the material was cDNA or gDNA derived from T cells, B-cell-depleted T cells, or PBMCs.

V was clipped by 4 bases and J by 4 bases, with 18 bases between them. The germline V gene encodes CDR1 SGHDT and CDR2 YYEEEE. The CDR3 runs to 16 residues. Generated by immunoSEQ multiplex PCR, the TCRdb table keeps only in-frame clones and is missing some. The sample gives approximately 250,000 clones, about 89% of which show up once; approximately 8.2% is in the top ten. The chain combines TRBV5-6 with TRBJ2-1; D is perhaps TRBD2 (6 bases). Sequenced input: peripheral blood. The receptor was derived from a man in his forties with active or convalescent COVID-19. CDR3 coding DNA: TGTGCCAGCAGCGCTCTCCGGGACGGGGGATACAATGAGCAGTTCTTC. Amino acid sequence: CASSALRDGGYNEQFF.